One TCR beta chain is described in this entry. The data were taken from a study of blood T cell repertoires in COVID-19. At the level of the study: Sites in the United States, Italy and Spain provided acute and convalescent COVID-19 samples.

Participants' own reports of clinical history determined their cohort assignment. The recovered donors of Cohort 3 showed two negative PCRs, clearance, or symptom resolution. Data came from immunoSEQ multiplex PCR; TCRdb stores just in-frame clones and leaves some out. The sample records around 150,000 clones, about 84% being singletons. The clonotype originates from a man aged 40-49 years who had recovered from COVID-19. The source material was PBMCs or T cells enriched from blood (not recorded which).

The CDR3 region has the DNA TGTGCCAGCAGCTCACAGGGGAGTCTTACCGGGGAGCTGTTTTTT. Residues: CASSSQGSLTGELFF. V usage is TRBV7-9 and J usage is TRBJ2-2; 7 bases are shared with TRBD1. V was clipped by 4 bases and J by 5 bases; unmatched bases: 7. This CDR3 region has 15 residues. Germline CDR1 reads SEHNR; CDR2 reads FQNEAQ (reference sequence).